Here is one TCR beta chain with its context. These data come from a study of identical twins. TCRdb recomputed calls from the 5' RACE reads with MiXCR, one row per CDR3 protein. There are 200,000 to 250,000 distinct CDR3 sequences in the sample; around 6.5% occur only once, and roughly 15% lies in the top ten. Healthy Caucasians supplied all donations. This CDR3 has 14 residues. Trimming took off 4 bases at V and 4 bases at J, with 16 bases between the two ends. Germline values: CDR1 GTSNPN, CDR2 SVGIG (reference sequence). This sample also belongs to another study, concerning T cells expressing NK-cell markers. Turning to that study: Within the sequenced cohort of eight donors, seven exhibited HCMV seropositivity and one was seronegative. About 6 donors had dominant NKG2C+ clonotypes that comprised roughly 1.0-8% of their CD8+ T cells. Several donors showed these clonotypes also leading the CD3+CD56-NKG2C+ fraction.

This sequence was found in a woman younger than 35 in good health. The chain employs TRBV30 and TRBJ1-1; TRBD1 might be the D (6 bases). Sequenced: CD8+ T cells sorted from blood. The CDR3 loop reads CAWNRAGEGTEAFF. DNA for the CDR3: TGTGCCTGGAATCGGGCAGGGGAGGGCACTGAAGCTTTCTTT.